This TCR beta chain was captured in a study of blood T cell repertoires in COVID-19. Measured with immunoSEQ multiplex PCR; TCRdb has only the in-frame clones, and not every one. Altogether roughly 240,000 clones are present, approximately 85% being singletons, with the ten largest covering approximately 5.1%. The clonotype originates from a man aged 45 to 65 with COVID-19, enrolled during active disease. The sequencing input was peripheral blood.

The CDR3 spells CASNPSGGAIGELFF. The CDR3 DNA reads TGCGCCAGCAACCCTAGCGGGGGGGCGATCGGGGAGCTGTTTTTT. This rearrangement joins TRBV5-1 to TRBJ2-2, with 12 bases matching TRBD2. Trimming cost V 6 bases and J 7 bases; bases outside gene matches: 7. Germline loops: CDR1 SGHRS, CDR2 YFSETQ. This CDR3 has 15 amino acids.